The entry below gives a single TCR beta chain sequence along with its context. The antigen this receptor binds is unknown. No much larger clonotype is one base removed from it; base qualities were not supplied. This specimen belongs to a study of T cell responses to AZD1222 COVID-19 vaccine (TCRdb year 2021). Describing the broader study: AZD1222 recipients given second doses at about 4 weeks or at about 12 weeks were pooled, since spike-specific TCR depth and breadth were not found to differ between the two schedules. TCR sequencing covered roughly 230 trial participants: 200 to 220 given two doses of AZD1222 and around 26 given two doses of MenACWY control vaccine. Trial participants were enrolled by age into subgroups of 18-55, 56-69 and 70-plus years, and about 150, 27 and 61 TCR-sequenced participants, respectively, were included in these subgroups.

The time point label, read with the paper, signifies: baseline before first vaccination. The vaccinee samples were drawn from two UK trials, COV001 and COV002, one of which was a single-blind randomized controlled phase 2/3 trial testing AZD1222 (ChAdOx1 nCoV-19) in healthy adults. For TCRbeta chain sequencing, PBMC samples from trial participants were taken at day 0 and at day 28 after the second dose. Sequences SGHTA (CDR1) and FQGNSA (CDR2) are obtained from the germline V gene. From the cysteine through the phenylalanine, the CDR3 covers 16 amino acids. Here the CDR3 DNA is all that survives: 48 bases in frame from base 1. The germline ends are 13 bases apart after V is trimmed by 1 base and J by 1 base. Results and caveats for the whole study, not just this receptor: Because no day 14 peak-response samples were available, repertoires were characterized only after the peak T cell response. Vaccine-associated CD4 TCRs spanned the whole spike protein, with dominant responses in regions 160-218 and 743-854. The 56-69-year group was small, and its depth increase did not reach significance, likely because of low power. Participants were mostly white British and included more females than males, and it was suggested by the authors that clonal diversity may have been underestimated. After two AZD1222 doses, both the breadth and the depth of spike-specific TCRs were significantly higher than at day 0 and than in MenACWY recipients. Reportedly, close to half of the unique spike-specific TCRs recognized epitopes lying outside the regions that are mutated in the B.1.351 and B.1.1.7 variants. Conclusions about previously exposed vaccinees were limited because only 6 or 7 AZD1222 recipients were SARS-CoV-2 seropositive at baseline.

The CDR3 regions of human TCRbeta chains were subjected to immunosequencing. The paper's data handling went like this. TCRs in the repertoires were compared against a reference library of SARS-CoV-2-specific TCRs that had been generated with the MIRA antigen-specificity platform. Breadth meant the fraction of unique TCRs that were SARS-CoV-2-associated, whereas depth meant the fraction of total T cells that were SARS-CoV-2-associated. Using the MIRA data, each spike-specific TCR was assigned both to the spike region to which the TCR was reactive and to a CD4 or CD8 class. Log10-transformed breadth and depth values were compared by one-way ANOVA with Sidak's multiple comparisons tests. TCRdb carries this immuneACCESS record with in-frame sequences only. Its versions omit some clonotypes, under half of them owing to an unresolved V gene in the studies checked, with the rest unexplained. The V and J calls and clone size come from that table; D and trimming were worked out from the DNA. This sample is represented by under 200,000 clones; roughly 90% of them were singletons. Clones ranked in the top ten supply more than 5.5% of the sample.

This TCR derives from an adult in good health. Here the chain combines TRBV7-2 and TRBJ1-1; TRBD1 is a possible D gene, resting on 6 matching bases. The sequences come from peripheral blood, collected on day 0 of AZD1222 vaccination. Here is the DNA: TGTGCCAGCAGCTTAGTCTGGGGGGCCGGGAACACTGAAGCTTTCTTT. Its protein reads: CASSLVWGAGNTEAFF.